This T cell receptor beta chain was obtained from a study of blood T cell repertoires in COVID-19. Overall study: T cells, B-cell-depleted T cells, or PBMCs provided the cDNA or gDNA that served as material.

Clones were sequenced by immunoSEQ multiplex PCR, and TCRdb holds only the in-frame ones, with some missing. The table lists about 320,000 clones, 89% of them singletons. Looked up from germline, CDR1 is MDHEN and CDR2 is SYDVKM. There are 16 residues in the CDR3. The V and J ends lost 3 bases and 4 bases, in that order; junction bases with no gene match: 3. Either two negative PCRs, clearance, or symptom resolution qualified Cohort 3 donors as recovered. The V gene is TRBV28, the J gene TRBJ2-3; 14 bases match TRBD2. Specimen: PBMCs or T cells enriched from blood (not recorded which). This sequence was found in a man in his fifties or sixties who had recovered from COVID-19. CDR3 sequence: CASSFGTSGSADTQYF. Written as DNA, the CDR3 is TGTGCCAGCAGTTTCGGGACTAGCGGGAGTGCAGATACGCAGTATTTT.